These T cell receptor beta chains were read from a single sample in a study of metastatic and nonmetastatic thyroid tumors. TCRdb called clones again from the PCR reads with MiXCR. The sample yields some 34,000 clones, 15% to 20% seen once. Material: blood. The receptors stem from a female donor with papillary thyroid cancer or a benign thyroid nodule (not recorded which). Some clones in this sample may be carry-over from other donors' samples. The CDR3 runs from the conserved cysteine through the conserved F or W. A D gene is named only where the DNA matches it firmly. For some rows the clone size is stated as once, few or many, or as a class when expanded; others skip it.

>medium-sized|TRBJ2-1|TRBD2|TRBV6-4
TGTGCCAGCAGTGACGGACTAGCGGGAGGGAATGAGCAGTTCTTC
CASSDGLAGGNEQFF
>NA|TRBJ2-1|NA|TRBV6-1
TGTGCCGTTTGCCATGACGGTTGGGGCGATGAGCATTTCTTC
CAVCHDGWGDEHFF
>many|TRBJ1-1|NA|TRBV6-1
TGTGCCAGCAGCGTGGACCGGGGCGTAGCTTTCTTT
CASSVDRGVAFF
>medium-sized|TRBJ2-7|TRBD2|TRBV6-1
TGTGCCAGCCGAGAGGTAGCGGGAGTCGTCTACGAGCAGTACTTC
CASREVAGVVYEQYF
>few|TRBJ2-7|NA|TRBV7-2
TGTGCCAGCAGCTTAGGAGGGGGGCTATTCTACGAGCAGTACTTC
CASSLGGGLFYEQYF
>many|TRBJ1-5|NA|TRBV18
TGTGCCAGCTCACCCAGTGGGGAAGGTCAGCCCCAGCATTTT
CASSPSGEGQPQHF
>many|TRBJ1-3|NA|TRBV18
TGTGCCAGCTCACCAACGACCGAAATGACAGGTGACTCTGGAAACACCATATATTTT
CASSPTTEMTGDSGNTIYF
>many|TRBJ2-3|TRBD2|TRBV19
TGTGCCAGTAGCTTCACGACTAGCCCGTTCACAGATACGCAGTATTTT
CASSFTTSPFTDTQYF
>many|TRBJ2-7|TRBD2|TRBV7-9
TGTGCCAGCAGCTCGACTAGCGGAATGACCTACGAGCAGTACTTC
CASSSTSGMTYEQYF
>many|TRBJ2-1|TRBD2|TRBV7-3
TGTGCCAGCAGTCCGGGGGGACTAGCTCGAAATGAGCAGTTCTTC
CASSPGGLARNEQFF
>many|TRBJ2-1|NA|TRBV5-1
TGCGCCAGCAGCTTGGTGGGGTATTCGGTCAATGAGCAGTTCTTC
CASSLVGYSVNEQFF
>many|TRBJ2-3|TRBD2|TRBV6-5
TGTGCCAGCAGTTGGCTAGCGGGGGGCCTACTTAGCACAGATACGCAGTATTTT
CASSWLAGGLLSTDTQYF
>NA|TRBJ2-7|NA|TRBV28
TGTGCCAGCAGTGCCTCCGACGGGTGGGGCCGACCTGAGCAGTACTTC
CASSASDGWGRPEQYF
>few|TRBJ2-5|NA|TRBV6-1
TGTACCAGCACTGAATTCTGGACAGCCGCCCAAGAGACCCAGTACTTC
CTSTEFWTAAQETQYF